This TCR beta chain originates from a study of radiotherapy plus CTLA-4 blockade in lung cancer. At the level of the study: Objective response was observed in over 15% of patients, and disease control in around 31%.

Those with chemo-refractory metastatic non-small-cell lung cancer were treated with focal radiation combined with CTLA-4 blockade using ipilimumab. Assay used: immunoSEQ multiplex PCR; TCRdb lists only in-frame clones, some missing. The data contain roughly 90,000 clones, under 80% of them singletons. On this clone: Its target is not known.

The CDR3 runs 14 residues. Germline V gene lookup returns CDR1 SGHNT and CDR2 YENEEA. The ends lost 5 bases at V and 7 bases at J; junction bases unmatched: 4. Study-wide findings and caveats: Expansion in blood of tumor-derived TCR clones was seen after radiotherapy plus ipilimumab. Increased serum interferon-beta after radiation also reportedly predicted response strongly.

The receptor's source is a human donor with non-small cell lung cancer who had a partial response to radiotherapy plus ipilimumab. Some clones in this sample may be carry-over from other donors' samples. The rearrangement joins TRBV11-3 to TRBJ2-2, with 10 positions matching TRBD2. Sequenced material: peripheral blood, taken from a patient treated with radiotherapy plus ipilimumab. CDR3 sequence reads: CASSRQREGGELFF. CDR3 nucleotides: TGTGCCAGCAGCCGTCAGCGGGAGGGCGGGGAGCTGTTTTTT.